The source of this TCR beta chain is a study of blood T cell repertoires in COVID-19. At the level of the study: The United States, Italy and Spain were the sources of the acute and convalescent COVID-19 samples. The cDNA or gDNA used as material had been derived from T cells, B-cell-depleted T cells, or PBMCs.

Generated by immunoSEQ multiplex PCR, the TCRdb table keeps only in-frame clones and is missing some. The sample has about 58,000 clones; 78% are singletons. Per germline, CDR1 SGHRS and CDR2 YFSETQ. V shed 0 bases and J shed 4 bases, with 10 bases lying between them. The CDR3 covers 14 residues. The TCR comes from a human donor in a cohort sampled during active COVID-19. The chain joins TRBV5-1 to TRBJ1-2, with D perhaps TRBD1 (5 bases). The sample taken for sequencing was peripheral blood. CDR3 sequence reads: CASSLEQGAYGYTF. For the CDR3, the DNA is TGCGCCAGCAGCTTGGAACAAGGGGCCTATGGCTACACCTTC.